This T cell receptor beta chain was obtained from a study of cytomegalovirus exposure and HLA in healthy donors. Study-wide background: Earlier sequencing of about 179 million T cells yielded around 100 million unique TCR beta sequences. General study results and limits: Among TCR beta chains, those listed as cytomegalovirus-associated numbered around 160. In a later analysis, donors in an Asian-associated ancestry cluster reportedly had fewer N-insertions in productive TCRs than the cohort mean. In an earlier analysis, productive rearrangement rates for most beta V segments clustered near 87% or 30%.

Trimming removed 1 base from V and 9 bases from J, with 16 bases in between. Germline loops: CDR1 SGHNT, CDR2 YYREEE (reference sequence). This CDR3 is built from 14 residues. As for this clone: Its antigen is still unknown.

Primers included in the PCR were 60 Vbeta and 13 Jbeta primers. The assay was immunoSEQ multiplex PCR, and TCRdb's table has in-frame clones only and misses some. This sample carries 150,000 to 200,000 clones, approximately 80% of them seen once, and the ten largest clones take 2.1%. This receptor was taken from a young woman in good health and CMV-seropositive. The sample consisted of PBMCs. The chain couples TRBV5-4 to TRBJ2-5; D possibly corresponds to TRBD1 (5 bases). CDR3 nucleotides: TGTGCCAGCAGCTTGCAGGGTGTTGCTCAGGCCCAGTACTTC. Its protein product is CASSLQGVAQAQYF.